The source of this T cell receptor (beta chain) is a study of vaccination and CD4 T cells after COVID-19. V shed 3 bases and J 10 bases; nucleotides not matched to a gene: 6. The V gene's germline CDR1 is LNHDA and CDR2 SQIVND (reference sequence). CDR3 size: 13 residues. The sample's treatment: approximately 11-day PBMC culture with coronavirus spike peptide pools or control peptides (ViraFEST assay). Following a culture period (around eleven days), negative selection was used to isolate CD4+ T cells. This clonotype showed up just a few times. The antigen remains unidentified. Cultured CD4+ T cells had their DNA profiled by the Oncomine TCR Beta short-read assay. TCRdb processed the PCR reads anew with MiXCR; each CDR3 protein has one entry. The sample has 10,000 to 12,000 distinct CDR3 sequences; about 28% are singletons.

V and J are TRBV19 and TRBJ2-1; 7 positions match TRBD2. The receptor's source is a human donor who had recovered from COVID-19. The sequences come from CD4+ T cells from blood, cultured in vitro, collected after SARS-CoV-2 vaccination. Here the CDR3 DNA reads TGTGCCAGTAGTATTAGGCTAGCGGTGGAGCAGTTCTTC. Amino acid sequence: CASSIRLAVEQFF. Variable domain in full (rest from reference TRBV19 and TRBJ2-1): DGGITQSPKYLFRKEGQNVTLSCEQNLNHDAMYWYRQDPGQGLRLIYYSQIVNDFQKGDIAEGYSVSREKKESFPLTVTSAQKNPTAFYLCASSIRLAVEQFFGPGTRLTVL.